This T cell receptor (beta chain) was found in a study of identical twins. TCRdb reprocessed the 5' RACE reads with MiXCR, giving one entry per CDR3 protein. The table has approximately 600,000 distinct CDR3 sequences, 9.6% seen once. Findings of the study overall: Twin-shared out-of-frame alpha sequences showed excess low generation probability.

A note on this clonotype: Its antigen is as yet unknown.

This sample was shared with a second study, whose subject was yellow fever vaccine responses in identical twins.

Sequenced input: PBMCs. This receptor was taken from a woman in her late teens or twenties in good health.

CDR3 sequence reads: CASSPARLETQYF. Written as DNA, the CDR3 is TGTGCCAGCAGCCCAGCCCGTCTCGAGACCCAGTACTTC. The chain has TRBV7-2 and TRBJ2-5; D not certain. The CDR3 has 13 amino acids. Trimming stripped 5 bases from V and 5 bases from J, with 12 bases between. Germline lookup yields CDR1 SGHTA and CDR2 FQGNSA.